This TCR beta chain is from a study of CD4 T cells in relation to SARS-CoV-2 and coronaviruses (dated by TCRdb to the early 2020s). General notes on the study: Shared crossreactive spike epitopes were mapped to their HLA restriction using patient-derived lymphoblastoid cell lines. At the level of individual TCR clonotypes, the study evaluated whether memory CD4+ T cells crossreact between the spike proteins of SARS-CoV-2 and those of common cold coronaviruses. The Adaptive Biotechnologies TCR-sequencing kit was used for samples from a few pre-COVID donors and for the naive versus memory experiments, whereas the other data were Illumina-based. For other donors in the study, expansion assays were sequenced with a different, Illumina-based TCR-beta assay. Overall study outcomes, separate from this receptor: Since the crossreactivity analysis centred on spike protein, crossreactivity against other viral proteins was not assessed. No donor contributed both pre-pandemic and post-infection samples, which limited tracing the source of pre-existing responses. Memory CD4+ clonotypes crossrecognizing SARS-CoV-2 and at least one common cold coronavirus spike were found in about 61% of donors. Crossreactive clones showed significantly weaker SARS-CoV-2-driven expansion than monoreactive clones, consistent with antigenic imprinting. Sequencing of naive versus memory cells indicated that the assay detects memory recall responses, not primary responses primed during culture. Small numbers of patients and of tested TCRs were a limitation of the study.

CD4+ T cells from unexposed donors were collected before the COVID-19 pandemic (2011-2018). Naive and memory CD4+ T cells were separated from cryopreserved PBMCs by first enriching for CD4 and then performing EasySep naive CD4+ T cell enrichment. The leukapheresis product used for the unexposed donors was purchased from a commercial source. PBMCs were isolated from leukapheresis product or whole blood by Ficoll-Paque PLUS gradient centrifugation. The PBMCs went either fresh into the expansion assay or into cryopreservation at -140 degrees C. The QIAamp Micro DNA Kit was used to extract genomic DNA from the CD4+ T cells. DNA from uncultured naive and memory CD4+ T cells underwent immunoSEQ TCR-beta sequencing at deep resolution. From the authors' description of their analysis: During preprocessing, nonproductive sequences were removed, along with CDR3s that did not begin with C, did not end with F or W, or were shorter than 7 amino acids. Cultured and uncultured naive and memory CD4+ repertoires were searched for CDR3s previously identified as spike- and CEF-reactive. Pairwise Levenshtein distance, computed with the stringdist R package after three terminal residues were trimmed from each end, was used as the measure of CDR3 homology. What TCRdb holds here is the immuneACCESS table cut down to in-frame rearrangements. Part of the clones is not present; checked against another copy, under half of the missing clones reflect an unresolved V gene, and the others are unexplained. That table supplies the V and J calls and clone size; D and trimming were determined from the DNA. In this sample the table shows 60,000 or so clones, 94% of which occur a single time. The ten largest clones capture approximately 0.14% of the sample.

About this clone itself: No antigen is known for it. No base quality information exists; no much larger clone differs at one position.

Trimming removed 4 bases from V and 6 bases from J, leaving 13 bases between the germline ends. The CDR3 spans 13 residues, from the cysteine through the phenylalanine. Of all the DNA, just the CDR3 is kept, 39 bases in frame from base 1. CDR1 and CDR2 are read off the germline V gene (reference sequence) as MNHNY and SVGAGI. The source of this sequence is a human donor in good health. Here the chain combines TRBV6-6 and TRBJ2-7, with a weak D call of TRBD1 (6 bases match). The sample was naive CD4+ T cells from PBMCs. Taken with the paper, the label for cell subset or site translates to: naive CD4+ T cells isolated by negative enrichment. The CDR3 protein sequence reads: CASSSGPRGEQYF. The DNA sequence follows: TGTGCCAGCAGTTCGGGTCCCAGGGGCGAGCAGTACTTC.